The 8 T cell receptor beta chains in this list originate from one sample, sequenced in a study of CD8 T cells in ankylosing spondylitis. TCRdb redid the calling of the 5' RACE reads with MiXCR, one entry per CDR3 protein. The sample consists of 250,000 or so distinct CDR3 sequences, 20% to 30% of them appearing once. The sequencing sample was made of blood, either unsorted or a sorted T cell fraction (not recorded which). The receptors originated from a male donor with ankylosing spondylitis or in good health (not recorded which).

This clonotype came up a few times. The chain links TRBV20-1 to TRBJ2-1, with 8 bases identical to TRBD2. Per germline, CDR1 DFQATT and CDR2 SNEGSKA (reference sequence). There are 16 residues in the CDR3. J gave up 5 bases and V 4 bases, and 13 bases lay outside the gene matches. CDR3 DNA: TGCAGTGCTACCAACAGAATAGCGGGGCTGAACAATGAGCAGTTCTTC. This gives the protein CSATNRIAGLNNEQFF.

The chain links TRBV12-3 or TRBV12-4 to TRBJ2-4; 8 bases are a match to TRBD1. The CDR3 covers 17 residues. V was pared by 1 base and J by 1 base, with 6 bases of the junction left unmatched. This CDR3 reads CASSLEGRGQAKNIQYF. CDR3 sequence (DNA): TGTGCCAGCAGTTTAGAAGGCAGGGGGCAGGCCAAAAACATTCAGTACTTC.

This clonotype was recorded a few times. The genes are TRBV12-3 or TRBV12-4 and TRBJ2-1; the match to TRBD1 covers 9 bases. Germline trimming cut 5 bases from V and 8 bases from J; bases unmatched to any gene: 10. The CDR3 sequence is 15 residues long. As DNA, the CDR3 is TGTGCCAGCAGTCCACACTCCGGGACAGGGTATGAGCAGTTCTTC. The encoded protein is CASSPHSGTGYEQFF.

A few counts support this clonotype. The V call is TRBV20-1, the J call TRBJ2-1, with 10 bases fitting TRBD1. The CDR3 consists of 14 residues. With V trimmed by 6 bases and J by 6 bases, 8 bases remained unmatched. Germline V gives CDR1 DFQATT, CDR2 SNEGSKA (reference sequence). The CDR3 protein is CSASGTGASNEQFF. The CDR3 DNA is TGCAGTGCCAGCGGGACAGGGGCTTCCAATGAGCAGTTCTTC.

This chain connects TRBV6-1 to TRBJ2-7; the D gene is possibly TRBD2 (7 bases). V lost 8 bases and J 6 bases, leaving 20 bases between the germline ends. Germline V gene data show CDR1 as MNHNS and CDR2 as SASEGT. The CDR3 contains 14 residues. The DNA of the CDR3 is TGTGCCAGCTCCGGGCGGGGGCGCTTCACCGAGCAGTACTTC. The encoded protein is CASSGRGRFTEQYF.

This chain connects TRBV10-3 to TRBJ2-2, with no clear D. The CDR3 extends over 14 amino acids. The germline CDR1 and CDR2 sequences are ENHRY and SYGVKD. V dropped 11 bases and J dropped 3 bases, with 16 bases sitting between them. For the CDR3, the DNA is TGTGCCGTACTCCGGGCTGGCTACACCGGGGAGCTGTTTTTT. Protein: CAVLRAGYTGELFF.

J is TRBJ1-1 and V is TRBV6-5; maybe TRBD1 (5 bases). The V end lost 6 bases, the J end lost 5 bases, and 7 bases lay between the germline ends. The CDR3 contains 11 residues. Per the germline V gene, CDR1 is MNHEY and CDR2 is SVGAGI. The CDR3 bases are TGTGCCAGCAGAGGGGTTACTGAAGCTTTCTTT. Translating gives CASRGVTEAFF.

This chain links TRBV7-8 with TRBJ2-1, with 7 bases lining up with TRBD2. The CDR3 contains 17 residues. Germline trimming cut 3 bases from V and 7 bases from J; bases unmatched to any gene: 15. Germline lookup yields CDR1 SGHVS and CDR2 FQNEAQ. CDR3 protein: CASSFQPQWRGWNEQFF. In nucleotides, the CDR3 is TGTGCCAGCAGCTTCCAGCCCCAGTGGCGGGGGTGGAATGAGCAGTTCTTC.